One sample yielded the 16 T cell receptor beta chains listed below, sequenced in a study of OX40 agonist ivuxolimab in advanced cancers. The method was immunoSEQ multiplex PCR; TCRdb's version includes in-frame clones alone and lacks a portion of them. The sample records around 100,000 clones, around 93% being singletons. Sequences were derived from CD4+ or CD8+ T cells sorted from blood, sampled in a trial of the OX40 agonist ivuxolimab. All receptors come from an adult with an advanced solid tumor such as melanoma, head and neck, liver or kidney cancer.

This clone has just one count. The chain uses TRBV4-1 and TRBJ1-2; 11 bases align to TRBD1. J lost 3 bases, V lost 3 bases, and 3 bases had no gene match. The CDR3 runs to 15 residues. Germline CDR1 reads MGHRA; CDR2 reads YSYEKL. This chain's CDR3 is CASSHPGQGDYGYTF. In nucleotides, the CDR3 is TGCGCCAGCAGCCACCCGGGACAGGGGGACTATGGCTACACCTTC.

The chain links TRBV2 to TRBJ2-5, with D possibly TRBD1 on 5 matching bases. This CDR3 comprises 13 residues. Trimming cost V 4 bases and J 1 base, with 7 bases left between them. The germline gives CDR1 SNHLY, CDR2 FYNNEI. The CDR3 sequence is CASSGGRQETQYF. In DNA form, the CDR3 reads TGTGCCAGCAGTGGGGGCCGCCAAGAGACCCAGTACTTC.

The chain combines TRBV7-2 with TRBJ2-3; 13 bases match TRBD2. Trimming removed 5 bases from V and 5 bases from J; junction bases left unmatched: 4. The germline V gene encodes CDR1 SGHTA and CDR2 FQGNSA. The CDR3 totals 15 residues. CDR3 DNA sequence: TGTGCCAGCAGCCGGACTAGCGGGAGTCAAGATACGCAGTATTTT. Residues: CASSRTSGSQDTQYF.

The genes are TRBV19 and TRBJ1-1; no reliable D call. V lost 7 bases and J lost 5, with 17 bases in between. Germline assignment: CDR1 LNHDA and CDR2 SQIVND (reference sequence). The CDR3 runs to 14 residues. CDR3 region: CASTHRVRGTEAFF. In DNA form, the CDR3 reads TGTGCCAGTACCCACAGAGTAAGAGGGACTGAAGCTTTCTTT.

The rearrangement uses TRBV11-2 and TRBJ2-1; maybe TRBD2 (7 bases). Per the germline V gene, CDR1 is SGHAT and CDR2 is FQNNGV. This CDR3 comprises 12 residues. Trimming stripped 6 bases from V and 11 bases from J, with 14 bases between. This CDR3 is CASRGGEQKQFF. The CDR3 region has the DNA TGTGCCAGCAGAGGGGGGGAACAAAAGCAGTTCTTC.

The chain employs TRBV7-2 and TRBJ2-3, with D maybe TRBD2 (5 bases). The germline gives CDR1 SGHTA, CDR2 FQGNSA. CDR3 length equals 16 residues. Trimming pared 5 bases from V and 0 bases from J, leaving 15 bases between. The CDR3 DNA reads TGTGCCAGCAGCCGTAAGCGGAAAACTAGCACAGATACGCAGTATTTT. Its protein product is CASSRKRKTSTDTQYF. The full variable domain, its missing parts supplied by reference TRBV7-2 and TRBJ2-3, is GAGVSQSPSNKVTEKGKDVELRCDPISGHTALYWYRQSLGQGLEFLIYFQGNSAPDKSGLPSDRFSAERTGGSVSTLTIQRTQQEDSAVYLCASSRKRKTSTDTQYFGPGTRLTVL.

This chain links TRBV7-9 with TRBJ2-5; D may be TRBD2 (5 bases). The CDR3 is 16 amino acids. Germline V lookup: CDR1 SEHNR, CDR2 FQNEAQ (reference sequence). Between the trimmed V and J ends, which lost 1 base and 5 bases, there was a span of 17 bases. The CDR3 here is CASSLGPGKGLETQYF. The CDR3 nucleotides are TGTGCCAGCAGCTTAGGACCGGGAAAAGGTTTGGAGACCCAGTACTTC.

CDR3 region: CASSLGQGAEQFF. The CDR3 DNA follows: TGTGCCAGCAGCTTAGGACAGGGGGCTGAGCAGTTCTTC. The chain couples TRBV7-9 to TRBJ2-1, with 10 bases fitting TRBD1. Germline assignment: CDR1 SEHNR and CDR2 FQNEAQ (reference sequence). The CDR3 sequence is 13 residues long. Trimming cost V 1 base and J 9 bases; bases outside gene matches: 0.

In this sample, this clone turned up once. CDR3 residues: CASSFGDTGELFF. Written as DNA, the CDR3 is TGCGCCAGCAGCTTCGGGGACACCGGGGAGCTGTTTTTT. The rearrangement uses TRBV5-1 and TRBJ2-2; a possible D gene is TRBD2 (5 bases). CDR3 length: 13 amino acids. CDR1 is SGHRS, CDR2 YFSETQ, per germline. Trimming pared 2 bases from V and 3 bases from J, leaving 5 bases between.

This chain joins TRBV29-1 and TRBJ2-6; D call uncertain. With 2 bases removed from V and 4 bases from J, the gap between germline ends came to 9 bases. Looked up from germline, CDR1 is SQVTM and CDR2 is ANQGSEA. The CDR3 extends over 14 amino acids. CDR3 loop: CSVELPTGANVLTF. The CDR3 region has the DNA TGCAGCGTTGAACTGCCGACGGGGGCCAACGTCCTGACTTTC.

The V gene is TRBV7-9, the J gene TRBJ2-2, with D maybe TRBD2 (6 bases). This CDR3 spans 14 amino acids. Germline values: CDR1 SEHNR, CDR2 FQNEAQ (reference sequence). Trimming removed 5 bases at V and 5 bases at J, with 12 bases between. CDR3 DNA sequence: TGTGCCAGCAGCCCCGGGGGTCGGACCGGGGAGCTGTTTTTT. As protein: CASSPGGRTGELFF. Full variable domain (remainder filled in from reference TRBV7-9 and TRBJ2-2): DTGVSQNPRHKITKRGQNVTFRCDPISEHNRLYWYRQTLGQGPEFLTYFQNEAQLEKSRLLSDRFSAERPKGSFSTLEIQRTEQGDSAMYLCASSPGGRTGELFFGEGSRLTVL.

J is TRBJ1-5 and V is TRBV28; the D is unclear. Trimming left V 2 bases short and J 2 bases short, with 10 bases between. This CDR3 comprises 15 residues. Germline values: CDR1 MDHEN, CDR2 SYDVKM. CDR3 nucleotide sequence: TGTGCCAGCAGTTTACCAGGTAACGGCAATCAGCCCCAGCATTTT. Amino acids: CASSLPGNGNQPQHF.

The rearrangement links TRBV11-3 to TRBJ2-1; D gene ambiguous. The CDR3 consists of 17 residues. V lost 5 bases and J 0 bases, leaving 17 bases between the germline ends. The germline V gene encodes CDR1 SGHNT and CDR2 YENEEA. The CDR3 coding sequence is TGTGCCAGCAGCCCGAGCCCGCCCCTGGGCTCCTACAATGAGCAGTTCTTC. Protein sequence: CASSPSPPLGSYNEQFF.

CDR3 nucleotide sequence: TGTGCCAGCAGCCAGAACTACGAGCAGTACTTC. Protein: CASSQNYEQYF. The chain is built from TRBV6-5 and TRBJ2-7; no reliable D call. The germline gives CDR1 MNHEY, CDR2 SVGAGI. The CDR3 totals 11 residues. V was cut by 6 bases and J by 3 bases, with 6 bases left in between.

This clone was counted a single time. Here the CDR3 DNA reads TGTGCCAGTAGTATGAGCGAAAAAGGCGCCTACGAGCAGTACTTC. It yields the protein CASSMSEKGAYEQYF. This chain joins TRBV19 and TRBJ2-7; D is ambiguous. CDR3 length: 15 residues. Germline CDR1 is LNHDA and CDR2 is SQIVND (reference sequence). V was trimmed by 3 bases and J by 2 bases, leaving 14 bases between them.

This chain connects TRBV7-2 to TRBJ2-2; 8 nucleotides agree with TRBD1. Germline V gene sequence: CDR1 SGHTA, CDR2 FQGNSA. The V gene end was trimmed by 4 bases and the J gene end by 7 bases; junction bases not matched to a gene: 2. The CDR3 covers 13 residues. CDR3 in amino acids: CASSYDRGGELFF. DNA for the CDR3: TGTGCCAGCAGCTATGACAGGGGCGGGGAGCTGTTTTTT.